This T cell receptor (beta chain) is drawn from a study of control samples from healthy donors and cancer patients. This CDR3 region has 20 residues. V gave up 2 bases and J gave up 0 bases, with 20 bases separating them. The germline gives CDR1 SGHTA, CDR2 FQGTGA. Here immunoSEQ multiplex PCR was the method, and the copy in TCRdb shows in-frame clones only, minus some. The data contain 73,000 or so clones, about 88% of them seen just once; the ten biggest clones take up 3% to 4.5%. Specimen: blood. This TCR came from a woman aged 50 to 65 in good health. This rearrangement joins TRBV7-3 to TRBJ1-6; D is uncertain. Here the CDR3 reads CASSLFGMDPHSSYNSPLHF. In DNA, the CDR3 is TGTGCCAGCAGCTTATTCGGGATGGACCCCCACAGCTCCTATAATTCACCCCTCCACTTT.